These 17 T cell receptor beta chains were all obtained from the same sample, sequenced in a study of shared clonotypes between healthy human individuals. Clones were read by immunoSEQ multiplex PCR, and TCRdb kept only the in-frame ones, dropping some. The sample consists of 2.5 million or so clones, approximately 90% of them appearing once. The source material was naive CD4+ T cells sorted from blood. The sample's subset: CD45RA+ positively selected. The receptors originated from a man aged 18-30 years in good health.

The chain employs TRBV30 and TRBJ2-5, with TRBD1 as a possible D gene (6 bases). The CDR3 sequence is 13 residues long. V shed 0 bases and J shed 11 bases, with 16 bases lying between them. Looked up from germline, CDR1 is GTSNPN and CDR2 is SVGIG (reference sequence). In DNA form, the CDR3 reads TGTGCCTGGAGTGTAATATTATCAGGGGAGCAGTACTTC. Amino acids: CAWSVILSGEQYF. The entire variable domain, with the rest obtained from reference TRBV30 and TRBJ2-5, is as follows: SQTIHQWPATLVQPVGSPLSLECTVEGTSNPNLYWYRQAAGRGLQLLFYSVGIGQISSEVPQNLSASRPQDRQFILSSKKLLLSDSGFYLCAWSVILSGEQYFGPGTRLLVL.

The CDR3 bases are TGTGCCTGGAGTCCCGGGGTAGATACGCAGTATTTT. Translated, it gives CAWSPGVDTQYF. This rearrangement joins TRBV30 to TRBJ2-3, with a tentative D call TRBD2 (5 bases). This CDR3 has 12 amino acids. V lost 2 bases, J lost 5 bases, and 8 bases lay in between. Germline V lookup: CDR1 GTSNPN, CDR2 SVGIG (reference sequence).

The rearrangement links TRBV2 to TRBJ1-4, with 9 bases aligning to TRBD1. The CDR3 runs 14 residues. Germline trimming cut 7 bases from V and 5 bases from J; bases unmatched to any gene: 5. Germline assignment: CDR1 SNHLY and CDR2 FYNNEI. CDR3: CASNLGQGNEKLFF. The CDR3 DNA reads TGTGCCAGCAACCTAGGACAGGGGAATGAAAAACTGTTTTTT.

The chain couples TRBV7-2 to TRBJ2-7; 8 nucleotides match TRBD2. CDR1 and CDR2 (germline): SGHTA, FQGNSA. Trimming at V came to 5 bases and at J to 0 bases, leaving 9 bases not matched to a gene. The CDR3 consists of 16 residues. Here the CDR3 reads CASSLLAGSSSYEQYF. CDR3 nucleotide sequence: TGTGCCAGCAGCCTCTTAGCGGGAAGTAGCTCCTACGAGCAGTACTTC.

The chain carries TRBV25-1 and TRBJ1-2; 10 bases line up with TRBD1. V trimming: 2 bases; J trimming: 7 bases; junction bases outside the gene matches: 4. CDR1 is MGHDK and CDR2 is SYGVNS in the germline V gene. This CDR3 is 14 amino acids long. In DNA, the CDR3 is TGTGCCAGCAGTGAAGGGGGACAGGGGTTTGGCTACACCTTC. This codes for CASSEGGQGFGYTF.

The V call is TRBV19, the J call TRBJ1-6, with D unresolved. CDR1 LNHDA and CDR2 SQIVND come from the germline V gene (reference sequence). V was trimmed by 6 bases and J by 4 bases, leaving 16 bases between them. CDR3 length: 16 residues. DNA for the CDR3: TGTGCCAGTAGAGTGGGAGTTTATGGGTATAATTCACCCCTCCACTTT. It is translated as CASRVGVYGYNSPLHF.

This chain connects TRBV10-3 to TRBJ2-5, with 12 bases that match TRBD1. Trimming removed 8 bases from V and 1 base from J; junction bases left unmatched: 2. Per germline, CDR1 ENHRY and CDR2 SYGVKD. The CDR3 is 14 amino acids. The CDR3 bases are TGTGCCATCGGGACAGGGGGCCTCCAAGAGACCCAGTACTTC. It specifies CAIGTGGLQETQYF.

The chain joins TRBV13 to TRBJ1-6, with 7 positions matching TRBD1. Germline CDR1 PRHDT, CDR2 FYEKMQ (reference sequence). The CDR3 length is 13 residues. V lost 8 bases, J lost 10 bases, and 8 bases stayed unmatched. CDR3 loop: CASQGTEGSPLHF. DNA for the CDR3: TGTGCCAGCCAAGGGACAGAGGGATCACCCCTCCACTTT.

This clone has just one count. This chain joins TRBV6-5 and TRBJ1-5, with 7 bases that match TRBD1. CDR1 and CDR2 (germline): MNHEY, SVGAGI. This CDR3 comprises 15 residues. The V segment lost 5 bases and the J segment 0 bases; nucleotides outside the gene matches: 4. The CDR3 nucleotides read TGTGCCAGCAGTCGACAGGGTTATAGCAATCAGCCCCAGCATTTT. Residues: CASSRQGYSNQPQHF.

The rearrangement links TRBV11-2 to TRBJ2-7; unclear D gene. The CDR3 runs 14 residues. V was cut by 5 bases and J by 6 bases, with 17 bases left in between. CDR1 and CDR2 (germline): SGHAT, FQNNGV. CDR3 region: CASSVSSGSLEQYF. CDR3 bases: TGTGCCAGCAGCGTCAGTAGTGGCAGTCTCGAGCAGTACTTC.

V gene TRBV7-2 combines with J gene TRBJ2-7; maybe TRBD2 (6 bases). The CDR3 sequence is 13 residues long. Trimming removed 6 bases from V and 8 bases from J, with 17 bases in between. Germline lookup yields CDR1 SGHTA and CDR2 FQGNSA. The CDR3 loop reads CASSEGGWGKQYF. In DNA form, the CDR3 reads TGTGCCAGCAGTGAGGGAGGATGGGGGAAGCAGTACTTC.

The chain combines TRBV2 with TRBJ1-6; D not certain. Germline V gene sequence: CDR1 SNHLY, CDR2 FYNNEI. V gave up 2 bases and J gave up 5 bases, with 10 bases separating them. CDR3 length equals 15 residues. Here the CDR3 DNA reads TGTGCCAGCAGTGAACTGGAGGGTGATAATTCACCCCTCCACTTT. This translates into CASSELEGDNSPLHF.

Here the CDR3 DNA reads TGCGCCAGCAGCGGAACGTCTGTCTCCTACAATGAGCAGTTCTTC. Its protein is CASSGTSVSYNEQFF. The V call is TRBV5-1, the J call TRBJ2-1; D ambiguous. Per germline, CDR1 SGHRS and CDR2 YFSETQ. Trimming took off 4 bases at V and 0 bases at J, with 11 bases between the two ends. There are 15 residues in the CDR3.

The chain is built from TRBV19 and TRBJ2-1; 11 bases align to TRBD2. The CDR3 spans 16 residues. The germline CDR1 and CDR2 sequences are LNHDA and SQIVND (reference sequence). Unmatched junction bases numbered 6, after V lost 3 bases and J lost 5 bases. The CDR3 coding sequence is TGTGCCAGTAGTATTACTAGCGGGAGTTCACACAATGAGCAGTTCTTC. Its protein product is CASSITSGSSHNEQFF.

J is TRBJ1-2 and V is TRBV5-8, with a possible D match to TRBD1 (5 bases). The V end lost 5 bases, the J end lost 6 bases, and 20 bases lay between the germline ends. This CDR3 comprises 15 residues. Germline V gene lookup returns CDR1 SGHTS and CDR2 YDEGEE. The CDR3 region has the DNA TGTGCCAGCAGTCAAGCGAGGGGACCTAGCGATGGCTACACCTTC. Its protein product is CASSQARGPSDGYTF.

The rearrangement joins TRBV12-5 to TRBJ2-7; D is possibly TRBD1 (5 bases). The V and J ends lost 5 bases and 0 bases respectively, with 14 bases between them. Germline assignment: CDR1 LGHNT and CDR2 FRNRAP. The CDR3 is 15 amino acids. The CDR3 is CASGPQAGPSYEQYF. The CDR3 bases are TGTGCTAGTGGTCCACAGGCAGGGCCCTCCTACGAGCAGTACTTC.

With respect to this clone: This same CDR3 is encoded by further DNA sequences in the sample. This rearrangement joins TRBV5-1 to TRBJ2-2; either TRBD1 or TRBD2 may supply D (5 bases each). Trimming cost V 2 bases and J 0 bases, with 11 bases left between them. The CDR3 sequence is 16 residues long. CDR1 is SGHRS and CDR2 is YFSETQ in the germline V gene. In DNA, the CDR3 is TGCGCCAGCAGCTTTTCCGGGACGGCGAACACCGGGGAGCTGTTTTTT. Encoded protein: CASSFSGTANTGELFF.